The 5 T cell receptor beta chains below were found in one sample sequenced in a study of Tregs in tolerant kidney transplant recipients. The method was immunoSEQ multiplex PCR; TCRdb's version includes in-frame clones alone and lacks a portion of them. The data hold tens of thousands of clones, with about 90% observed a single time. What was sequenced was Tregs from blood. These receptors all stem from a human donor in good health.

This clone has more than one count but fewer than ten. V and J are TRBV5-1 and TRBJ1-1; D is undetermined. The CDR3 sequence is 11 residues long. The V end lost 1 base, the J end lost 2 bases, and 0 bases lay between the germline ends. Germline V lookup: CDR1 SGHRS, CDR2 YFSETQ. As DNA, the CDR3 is TGCGCCAGCAGCTTGAACACTGAAGCTTTCTTT. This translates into CASSLNTEAFF.

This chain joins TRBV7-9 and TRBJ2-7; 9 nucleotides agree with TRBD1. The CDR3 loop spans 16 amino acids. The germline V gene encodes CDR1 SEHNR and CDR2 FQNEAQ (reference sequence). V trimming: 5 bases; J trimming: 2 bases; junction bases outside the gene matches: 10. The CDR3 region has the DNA TGTGCCAGCAGCGAAACAGGGGGCGCCGGAGCCTACGAGCAGTACTTC. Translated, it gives CASSETGGAGAYEQYF.

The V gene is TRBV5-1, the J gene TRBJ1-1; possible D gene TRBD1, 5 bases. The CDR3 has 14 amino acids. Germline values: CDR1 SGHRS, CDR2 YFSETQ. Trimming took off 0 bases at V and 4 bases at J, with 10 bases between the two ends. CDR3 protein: CASSLDRGVTEAFF. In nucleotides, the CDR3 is TGCGCCAGCAGCTTGGATCGGGGGGTCACTGAAGCTTTCTTT.

The CDR3: CASLRGQGGYGYTF. Here the CDR3 DNA reads TGTGCCAGTCTGCGGGGACAGGGAGGCTATGGCTACACCTTC. The gene calls are TRBV19 and TRBJ1-2; the match to TRBD1 covers 9 bases. The CDR3 covers 14 residues. The germline gives CDR1 LNHDA, CDR2 SQIVND (reference sequence). The trim removed 8 bases at V and 4 bases at J, leaving 8 bases unmatched. The full variable domain, with the rest looked up from reference TRBV19 and TRBJ1-2, is DGGITQSPKYLFRKEGQNVTLSCEQNLNHDAMYWYRQDPGQGLRLIYYSQIVNDFQKGDIAEGYSVSREKKESFPLTVTSAQKNPTAFYLCASLRGQGGYGYTFGSGTRLTVV.

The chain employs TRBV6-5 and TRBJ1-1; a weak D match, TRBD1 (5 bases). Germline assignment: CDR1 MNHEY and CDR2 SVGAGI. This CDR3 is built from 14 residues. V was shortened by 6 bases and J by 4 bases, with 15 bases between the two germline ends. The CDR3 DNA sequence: TGTGCCAGCAGGGAGGGGAATAGTCTCACTGAAGCTTTCTTT. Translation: CASREGNSLTEAFF.